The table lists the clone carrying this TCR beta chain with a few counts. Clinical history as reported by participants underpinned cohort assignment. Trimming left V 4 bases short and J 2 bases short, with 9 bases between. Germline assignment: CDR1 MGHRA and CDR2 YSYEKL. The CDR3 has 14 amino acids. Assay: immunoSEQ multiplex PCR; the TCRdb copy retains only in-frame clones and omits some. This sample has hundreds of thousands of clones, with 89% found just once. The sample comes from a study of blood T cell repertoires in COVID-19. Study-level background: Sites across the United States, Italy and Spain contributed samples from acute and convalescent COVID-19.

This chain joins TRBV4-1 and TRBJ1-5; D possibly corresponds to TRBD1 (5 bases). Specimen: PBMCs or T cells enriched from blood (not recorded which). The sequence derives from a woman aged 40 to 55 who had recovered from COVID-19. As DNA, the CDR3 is TGCGCCAGCAGCCCCCAAGGGGGCAATCAGCCCCAGCATTTT. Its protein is CASSPQGGNQPQHF.